These 12 T cell receptor beta chains were all obtained from the same sample, sequenced in a study of T cells in Graves' hyperthyroidism and ophthalmopathy. The source material, RNA transcripts, was used to amplify TCR beta CDR3 regions. HTBI primers were employed in a first-round RT-PCR of the TCR CDR3. TCRdb redid the calling of the multiplex PCR reads with MiXCR, one entry per CDR3 protein. The sample includes a few hundred thousand distinct CDR3 sequences, 22% of them seen just once. The sequenced material came from blood. The receptors here all came from a woman in her 70s with Graves' ophthalmopathy.

In its sample, this clonotype was seen many times. The rearrangement links TRBV19 to TRBJ2-7, with D perhaps matching TRBD1 or TRBD2 (5 bases each). The CDR3 is 15 amino acids. Looked up from germline, CDR1 is LNHDA and CDR2 is SQIVND (reference sequence). V was shortened by 5 bases and J by 5 bases, with 19 bases between the two germline ends. The CDR3 reads CASSPSEGRGNEQYF. Here the CDR3 DNA reads TGTGCCAGTAGTCCCTCTGAGGGGCGTGGGAACGAGCAGTACTTC.

This clonotype was counted between two and nine times. V is TRBV10-3 and J is TRBJ1-1; 9 bases agree with TRBD1. Looked up from germline, CDR1 is ENHRY and CDR2 is SYGVKD. The CDR3 runs to 17 residues. V lost 6 bases to trimming and J lost 0 bases; unmatched junction nucleotides: 11. The CDR3 coding sequence is TGTGCCATCAGCGGCTTACAGGGGGCCGGGGTGAACACTGAAGCTTTCTTT. Protein: CAISGLQGAGVNTEAFF.

This clonotype has only a few counts. This sequence joins TRBV19 and TRBJ1-5; possibly TRBD1 for D (5 bases). The V gene's germline CDR1 is LNHDA and CDR2 SQIVND (reference sequence). The germline V and J ends were trimmed by 7 bases and 4 bases, with 14 bases remaining between them. CDR3 length equals 14 residues. This chain's CDR3 is CASNPGRRNQPQHF. The CDR3 DNA sequence: TGTGCCAGTAACCCGGGACGTCGTAATCAGCCCCAGCATTTT.

The rearrangement joins TRBV7-8 to TRBJ1-5; D might be TRBD1 (6 bases). CDR1 and CDR2 from the germline V gene are SGHVS and FQNEAQ. Trimming took off 5 bases at V and 4 bases at J, with 12 bases between the two ends. The CDR3 has 14 residues. The CDR3 sequence is CASSRGRGNQPQHF. The CDR3 DNA sequence: TGTGCCAGCAGCAGAGGGAGGGGGAATCAGCCCCAGCATTTT.

This clonotype was seen a few times. The chain links TRBV20-1 to TRBJ2-3; 8 nucleotides match TRBD2. The CDR3 contains 14 residues. From germline, CDR1 is DFQATT and CDR2 SNEGSKA (reference sequence). J gave up 2 bases and V 2 bases, and 3 bases lay outside the gene matches. The chain's CDR3 is CSARKAGVTDTQYF. The CDR3 nucleotides read TGCAGTGCTAGAAAAGCGGGAGTCACAGATACGCAGTATTTT.

This clonotype appeared many times. The chain carries TRBV15 and TRBJ1-2; no clear D. The length of the CDR3 is 16 residues. Trimming removed 2 bases at V and 8 bases at J, with 21 bases between. Germline CDR1 is LNHNV and CDR2 is YYDKDF (reference sequence). The CDR3 sequence: CATSRSTGRFLGGYTF. In nucleotides, the CDR3 is TGTGCCACCAGCAGATCGACGGGTCGATTCTTAGGGGGCTACACCTTC. Based on the CDR3 plus reference TRBV15 and TRBJ1-2, the full variable domain is DAMVIQNPRYQVTQFGKPVTLSCSQTLNHNVMYWYQQKSSQAPKLLFHYYDKDFNNEADTPDNFQSRRPNTSFCFLDIRSPGLGDTAMYLCATSRSTGRFLGGYTFGSGTRLTVV.

J is TRBJ1-1 and V is TRBV18; 11 bases line up with TRBD1. The CDR3 runs 19 residues. Per germline, CDR1 KGHSH and CDR2 LQKENI. With 3 bases clipped from V and 3 bases from J, the junction kept 15 bases outside the gene matches. In DNA form, the CDR3 reads TGTGCCAGCTCACCGCTCGCTAGGACAGGGGGCCGAGTGGACACTGAAGCTTTCTTT. Protein product: CASSPLARTGGRVDTEAFF.

There are many counts of this clonotype. The rearrangement links TRBV2 to TRBJ2-7; no clear D. Trimming stripped 4 bases from V and 9 bases from J, with 22 bases between. Germline V lookup: CDR1 SNHLY, CDR2 FYNNEI. This CDR3 has 15 residues. The CDR3 DNA follows: TGTGCCAGCAGTGTCGAACGTTCTGGTCAGTCCGGGCAGTACTTC. It codes for CASSVERSGQSGQYF.

The J gene is TRBJ1-2, the V gene TRBV7-9; 10 bases agree with TRBD1. The germline V gene has CDR1 SEHNR and CDR2 FQNEAQ (reference sequence). CDR3 length equals 16 residues. With 3 bases clipped from V and 2 bases from J, the junction kept 6 bases outside the gene matches. The CDR3: CASSFRQGAVNYGYTF. In nucleotides, the CDR3 is TGTGCCAGCAGCTTTCGACAGGGGGCAGTGAACTATGGCTACACCTTC.

The table lists this clonotype with a few counts. Germline is not matched at one junction end, which may reflect a read error. This sequence joins TRBV20-1 and TRBJ2-7, with 13 bases matching TRBD2. This CDR3 spans 14 amino acids. Germline CDR1 is DFQATT and CDR2 is SNEGSKA (reference sequence). The CDR3, as DNA: TGCGGTGCCAGCCCCCCGACTAGCGGGAGGTTGCAGTACTTC. This gives the protein CGASPPTSGRLQYF.

This clonotype was counted a few times. The J gene is TRBJ2-2, the V gene TRBV6-1; 12 nucleotides match TRBD2. Looked up from germline, CDR1 is MNHNS and CDR2 is SASEGT. The CDR3 sequence is 15 residues long. Trimming cost V 3 bases and J 4 bases; bases outside gene matches: 0. CDR3 DNA sequence: TGTGCCAGCAGTGAGACTAGCGGGAGCACCGGGGAGCTGTTTTTT. Translation gives CASSETSGSTGELFF.

About this clonotype itself: Since a much larger clone is just one base distant, this may be a read error. The chain carries TRBV6-1 and TRBJ2-7; D remains ambiguous. Germline V gene lookup returns CDR1 MNHNS and CDR2 SASEGT. This CDR3 is built from 11 residues. With 3 bases removed from V and 3 bases from J, the gap between germline ends came to 3 bases. This CDR3 reads CASSDIYEQYF. In DNA, the CDR3 is TGTGCCAGCAGTGACATCTACGAGCAGTACTTC.